The following is a T cell receptor beta chain sequence with its context. The specificity of this receptor is unknown. No clone much larger than this one lies a single base away; base qualities are absent. Library generation was performed with the immunoSEQ multiplex PCR assay. Under the source paper's analysis protocol: A statistical classification framework was built to diagnose cytomegalovirus status from the catalog of TCR beta chain sequences. The clones in this table, taken by TCRdb from immuneACCESS, are in-frame only. Not every clone is retained; where verified, under half of the shortfall comes from an unresolved V gene, and the cause of the rest is unknown. The DNA gave D and trimming, while V, J and clone size come from that table. The sample profile shows around 250,000 clones; around 90% of them were found once. Of the sample, 0.3% to 0.4% falls within the top ten clones. The donors belonged to the validation cohort of around 110 subjects, which was separate from the approximately 700-subject first cohort.

This record comes from a study of cytomegalovirus exposure and HLA in healthy donors (dated by TCRdb to about 2017). Regarding the research as a whole: According to a later analysis, the 120 or so validation repertoires were produced on the same platform as the roughly 720 repertoires of the first cohort. The study aimed to test whether cataloging public T cell receptors could reveal signatures of past pathogen exposure. Along with the approximately 670-subject first cohort, a separate validation cohort of 120 different subjects was used. The study combined high-throughput TCR immunosequencing, statistical association of individual TCRs with disease status, and machine learning to predict cytomegalovirus infection status.

Trimming at the junction amounts to 7 bases on V and 1 base on J, and the germline ends lie 14 bases apart. From the cysteine through the phenylalanine, the CDR3 covers 15 amino acids. The CDR3 DNA has 45 bases and is translated from base 1. Taken from the germline V gene (reference sequence), the CDR1 and CDR2 loops are SGHAT and FQDESV. The paper's findings and limits, for the study overall: In vitro tests confirmed that a few of the cytomegalovirus-associated TCR beta chains recognize cytomegalovirus antigens. Of the cluster scores, 94% were above 0 in a later analysis, which found that TCRs clustered in the first cohort also tended to co-occur in the 120 validation repertoires. While some public TCRs were present in many individuals, most TCR sequences turned up only very rarely across donors. The validation cohort had no HLA typing available for a later analysis, so co-occurrence within that cohort was assessed over all 120 or so repertoires. A total of around 150 TCR beta chains were listed by the study as associated with cytomegalovirus. It was suggested by the authors that the approach could potentially be generalized to other disease states and immunological phenotypes. Cytomegalovirus status was reported to be diagnosed by the classifier with high specificity and sensitivity in both the original and validation cohorts.

The receptor's source is a woman younger than 35 in good health and CMV-seronegative. This receptor chain uses TRBV11-1 and TRBJ2-1; a weak D assignment points to TRBD2 (5 bases agree). Specimen: PBMCs. The CDR3 amino acid sequence is: CASNHGGSSYNEQFF. The sequence in DNA is TGTGCCAGCAACCACGGTGGGAGTTCCTACAATGAGCAGTTCTTC.